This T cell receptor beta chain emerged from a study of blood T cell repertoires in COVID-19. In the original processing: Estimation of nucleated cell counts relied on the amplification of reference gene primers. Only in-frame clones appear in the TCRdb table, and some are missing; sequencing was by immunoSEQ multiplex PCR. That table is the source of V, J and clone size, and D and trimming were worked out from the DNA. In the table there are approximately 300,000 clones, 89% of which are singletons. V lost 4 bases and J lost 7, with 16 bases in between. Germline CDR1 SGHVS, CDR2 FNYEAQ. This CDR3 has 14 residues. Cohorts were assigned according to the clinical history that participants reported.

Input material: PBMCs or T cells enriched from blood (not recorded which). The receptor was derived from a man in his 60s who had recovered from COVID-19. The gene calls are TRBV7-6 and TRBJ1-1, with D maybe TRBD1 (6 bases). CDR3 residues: CASSSNRDGGEAFF. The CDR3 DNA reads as TGTGCCAGCAGCTCGAACAGGGACGGTGGTGAAGCTTTCTTT.